The 30 T cell receptor beta chains given below trace back to one sample, sequenced in a study of shared clonotypes between healthy human individuals. CD45RO-negative, CCR7-selected cells formed the naive CD8 fraction, which excluded terminally differentiated effector memory CD45RA+ cells. Method: immunoSEQ multiplex PCR; TCRdb's copy keeps in-frame clones and lacks some. The sample has about 700,000 clones; 92% are singletons. The sequencing sample was made of naive CD8+ T cells sorted from blood. The receptors were gathered from a man aged 25-40 years in good health.

The chain links TRBV2 to TRBJ1-3; TRBD1 might be the D (5 bases). The CDR3 runs 12 residues. V shed 10 bases and J shed 4 bases, with 11 bases lying between them. Germline V CDR1 and CDR2: SNHLY, FYNNEI. The CDR3 nucleotides are TGTGCCACTTCAGGGCAAGGAAACACCATATATTTT. Protein sequence: CATSGQGNTIYF.

The chain employs TRBV7-9 and TRBJ2-2, with TRBD2 as a possible D gene (6 bases). The CDR3 runs to 12 residues. The V end lost 5 bases, the J end lost 7 bases, and 8 bases lay between the germline ends. Germline-derived CDR1 and CDR2 are SEHNR and FQNEAQ (reference sequence). CDR3 in amino acids: CASSRGNGELFF. The CDR3 coding sequence is TGTGCCAGCAGCCGGGGGAACGGGGAGCTGTTTTTT.

This clone was seen only once. The chain's CDR3 is CASSFEARRDWVASYNEQFF. The CDR3 bases are TGTGCCAGCAGTTTTGAGGCGCGGCGGGATTGGGTGGCCTCCTACAATGAGCAGTTCTTC. The gene calls are TRBV28 and TRBJ2-1; a possible D gene is TRBD2 (6 bases). The CDR3 sequence is 20 residues long. The V gene lost 3 bases and the J gene lost 0 bases, with 24 bases spanning the gap. Per germline, CDR1 MDHEN and CDR2 SYDVKM. The full variable domain, with the rest looked up from reference TRBV28 and TRBJ2-1, is DVKVTQSSRYLVKRTGEKVFLECVQDMDHENMFWYRQDPGLGLRLIYFSYDVKMKEKGDIPEGYSVSREKKERFSLILESASTNQTSMYLCASSFEARRDWVASYNEQFFGPGTRLTVL.

The J gene is TRBJ1-2, the V gene TRBV29-1, with TRBD1 matching 8 bases. J lost 8 bases, V lost 2 bases, and 10 bases had no gene match. CDR1 and CDR2 from the germline V gene are SQVTM and ANQGSEA. The CDR3 loop spans 14 amino acids. The CDR3 nucleotides read TGCAGCGTTGAATTCCCCCCAGGGGGCTCGGGCTACACCTTC. Protein product: CSVEFPPGGSGYTF.

The chain links TRBV6-6 to TRBJ2-1; the match to TRBD2 covers 8 bases. Trimming took 7 bases from V and 7 from J; bases not matched to a gene: 9. Germline CDR1 is MNHNY and CDR2 is SVGAGI (reference sequence). There are 14 residues in the CDR3. CDR3 DNA: TGTGCCAGCACGAAGGTGGTAGCGGGAAATGAGCAGTTCTTC. Its protein is CASTKVVAGNEQFF.

This clone appeared once. V is TRBV2 and J is TRBJ2-7, with 10 bases aligning to TRBD1. V shed 1 base and J 3 bases; nucleotides not matched to a gene: 15. The CDR3 covers 19 residues. Germline V lookup: CDR1 SNHLY, CDR2 FYNNEI. In nucleotides, the CDR3 is TGTGCCAGCAGTGAAGGGGTATACAAGGGGGACAGGGGACTCTACGAGCAGTACTTC. Encoded protein: CASSEGVYKGDRGLYEQYF.

The V and J genes are TRBV11-2 and TRBJ2-2; D remains ambiguous. This CDR3 has 14 residues. CDR1 and CDR2 (germline): SGHAT, FQNNGV. The V end was cut by 2 bases, the J end by 4 bases, with 8 bases between. CDR3 nucleotide sequence: TGTGCCAGCAGCTTATCGCAGGCCACCGGGGAGCTGTTTTTT. Its protein is CASSLSQATGELFF. The full variable domain, in which reference TRBV11-2 and TRBJ2-2 provide the parts outside the CDR3, is EAGVAQSPRYKIIEKRQSVAFWCNPISGHATLYWYQQILGQGPKLLIQFQNNGVVDDSQLPKDRFSAERLKGVDSTLKIQPAKLEDSAVYLCASSLSQATGELFFGEGSRLTVL.

The chain carries TRBV25-1 and TRBJ2-5; 7 nucleotides agree with TRBD2. Germline V lookup: CDR1 MGHDK, CDR2 SYGVNS. V shed 6 bases, J shed 7 bases, and the junction held 8 bases outside the gene matches. There are 13 residues in the CDR3. CDR3 region: CASRDTSDVTQYF. As DNA, the CDR3 is TGTGCCAGCAGAGATACTAGCGACGTGACCCAGTACTTC.

V gene TRBV27 combines with J gene TRBJ2-7; D is possibly TRBD1 or TRBD2 (5 bases each). Trimming removed 4 bases from V and 3 bases from J, with 10 bases in between. From germline, CDR1 is MNHEY and CDR2 SMNVEV (reference sequence). CDR3 length equals 13 residues. The CDR3 coding sequence is TGTGCCAGCAGTTGGGGACGGTACTACGAGCAGTACTTC. Its protein product is CASSWGRYYEQYF.

This chain links TRBV9 with TRBJ1-1, with a possible D match to TRBD1 (5 bases). Per germline, CDR1 SGDLS and CDR2 YYNGEE. V dropped 0 bases and J dropped 0 bases, with 12 bases sitting between them. This CDR3 has 16 residues. Here the CDR3 reads CASSVDDRELNTEAFF. The CDR3, as DNA: TGTGCCAGCAGCGTAGACGACAGAGAGTTGAACACTGAAGCTTTCTTT.

The chain uses TRBV28 and TRBJ2-3, with 10 bases identical to TRBD2. With V trimmed by 3 bases and J by 6 bases, 9 bases remained unmatched. This CDR3 has 16 amino acids. Germline loops: CDR1 MDHEN, CDR2 SYDVKM. In DNA form, the CDR3 reads TGTGCCAGCAGTTTTGGGCCTAGCGGGAGTCAGGATACGCAGTATTTT. It yields the protein CASSFGPSGSQDTQYF. Looking up the rest from reference TRBV28 and TRBJ2-3 gives the full variable domain: DVKVTQSSRYLVKRTGEKVFLECVQDMDHENMFWYRQDPGLGLRLIYFSYDVKMKEKGDIPEGYSVSREKKERFSLILESASTNQTSMYLCASSFGPSGSQDTQYFGPGTRLTVL.

On this clone itself: A much larger clone lies one base from this, so it may be a read error. Distinct nucleotide sequences in the sample also encode this CDR3. CDR3 DNA: TGTGCCAGCAGTTTTGGAGGGAACTATGGCTACACCTTC. This translates into CASSFGGNYGYTF. The chain joins TRBV27 to TRBJ1-2, with D unresolved. The V gene lost 3 bases and the J gene lost 2 bases, with 7 bases spanning the gap. Germline CDR1 is MNHEY and CDR2 is SMNVEV (reference sequence). This CDR3 comprises 13 residues.

The rearrangement joins TRBV27 to TRBJ2-7, with D perhaps TRBD2 (7 bases). Trimming left V 2 bases short and J 3 bases short, with 11 bases between. From germline, CDR1 is MNHEY and CDR2 SMNVEV (reference sequence). CDR3 size: 14 residues. The CDR3 spells CASSLRGGNYEQYF. The CDR3 bases are TGTGCCAGCAGTTTAAGGGGGGGAAACTACGAGCAGTACTTC.

This chain joins TRBV28 and TRBJ2-1; TRBD1 matches 9 bases. The V segment lost 3 bases and the J segment 7 bases; nucleotides outside the gene matches: 13. Germline V gives CDR1 MDHEN, CDR2 SYDVKM. CDR3 length equals 17 residues. CDR3 sequence (DNA): TGTGCCAGCAGTTTTAGGTATGGGACAGGGACGGGGAATGAGCAGTTCTTC. Residues: CASSFRYGTGTGNEQFF.

The rearrangement links TRBV30 to TRBJ2-1, with 11 bases fitting TRBD2. Trimming at V came to 8 bases and at J to 7 bases, leaving 7 bases not matched to a gene. This CDR3 spans 13 amino acids. Germline V gene sequence: CDR1 GTSNPN, CDR2 SVGIG (reference sequence). The CDR3 sequence is CAVGTSGLNEQFF. As DNA, the CDR3 is TGTGCCGTCGGGACTAGCGGCTTGAATGAGCAGTTCTTC.

There are a few counts of this clone. This chain uses TRBV10-2 with TRBJ1-2, with no clear D. Trimming removed 7 bases at V and 6 bases at J, with 9 bases between. CDR1 is WSHSY and CDR2 is SAAADI in the germline V gene. This CDR3 region has 11 residues. The CDR3 spells CASTGENGYTF. The CDR3 bases are TGCGCCAGCACCGGGGAAAATGGCTACACCTTC.

The V call is TRBV5-4, the J call TRBJ2-1; TRBD1 agrees at 8 bases. CDR3 length: 13 amino acids. Germline loops: CDR1 SGHNT, CDR2 YYREEE (reference sequence). The trim removed 4 bases at V and 6 bases at J, leaving 3 bases unmatched. The CDR3 region is CASSDRGFNEQFF. CDR3 in DNA: TGTGCCAGCAGCGACAGGGGCTTCAATGAGCAGTTCTTC.

The rearrangement uses TRBV6-5 and TRBJ2-7, with D possibly being TRBD2 (5 bases). V was trimmed by 2 bases and J by 0 bases, leaving 5 bases between them. Germline V CDR1 and CDR2: MNHEY, SVGAGI. The CDR3 runs 13 residues. The CDR3 is CASSYDYSYEQYF. As DNA, the CDR3 is TGTGCCAGCAGTTACGACTACTCCTACGAGCAGTACTTC.

The chain links TRBV11-2 to TRBJ2-1, with 7 bases that match TRBD1. This CDR3 contains 15 residues. The germline V gene has CDR1 SGHAT and CDR2 FQNNGV. V was pared by 3 bases and J by 9 bases, with 11 bases of the junction left unmatched. The CDR3 coding sequence is TGTGCCAGCAGCTTCTTGGCCCAGGGGGTTGGTGAGCAGTTCTTC. It codes for CASSFLAQGVGEQFF.

This chain uses TRBV2 with TRBJ2-3; TRBD2 aligns across 13 bases. V was clipped by 4 bases and J by 0 bases; unmatched bases: 13. The CDR3 totals 20 residues. The germline gives CDR1 SNHLY, CDR2 FYNNEI. The CDR3 here is CASSGLQGTSGTTSTDTQYF. The CDR3 region has the DNA TGTGCCAGCAGTGGGTTACAGGGGACTAGCGGGACTACTAGCACAGATACGCAGTATTTT.

The chain links TRBV27 to TRBJ2-4, with TRBD2 identical over 7 bases. CDR3 length: 13 amino acids. Germline V gene sequence: CDR1 MNHEY, CDR2 SMNVEV (reference sequence). The V segment lost 7 bases and the J segment 2 bases; nucleotides outside the gene matches: 2. DNA for the CDR3: TGTGCCAGCAAAGCGGGATCCAAAAACATTCAGTACTTC. Translation: CASKAGSKNIQYF.

In nucleotides, the CDR3 is TGTGCCAGTAGTATGTATTTAAACTACGAGCAGTACTTC. Translated: CASSMYLNYEQYF. The rearrangement uses TRBV19 and TRBJ2-7, with D unclear. The CDR3 contains 13 residues. The V and J ends lost 3 bases and 3 bases respectively, with 9 bases between them. Per germline, CDR1 LNHDA and CDR2 SQIVND (reference sequence).

V usage is TRBV4-3 and J usage is TRBJ1-4; a possible D gene is TRBD1 (5 bases). Germline V gives CDR1 LGHNA, CDR2 YSLEER. This CDR3 spans 18 amino acids. V dropped 4 bases and J dropped 8 bases, with 26 bases sitting between them. For the CDR3, the DNA is TGCGCCAGCAGCCGCTCGACAGTAATCATGGTCGGGAAAGAAAAACTGTTTTTT. Encoded protein: CASSRSTVIMVGKEKLFF.

The V gene is TRBV27, the J gene TRBJ1-5; TRBD1 matches at 7 bases. J was trimmed by 4 bases and V by 6 bases; bases with no gene match: 6. The CDR3 runs 14 residues. Per the germline V gene, CDR1 is MNHEY and CDR2 is SMNVEV (reference sequence). The CDR3 nucleotides read TGTGCCAGCAGCCCCGGGACAGAGAATCAGCCCCAGCATTTT. Its protein is CASSPGTENQPQHF.

V usage is TRBV27 and J usage is TRBJ2-1, with D unresolved. This CDR3 contains 15 residues. CDR1 and CDR2 (germline): MNHEY, SMNVEV (reference sequence). V lost 8 bases, J lost 2 bases, and 16 bases lay in between. For the CDR3, the DNA is TGTGCCAGCTCCCAACAGCGATCGCCCTACAATGAGCAGTTCTTC. The encoded protein is CASSQQRSPYNEQFF.

This chain connects TRBV11-2 to TRBJ2-5; 12 bases align to TRBD2. CDR1 and CDR2 from the germline V gene are SGHAT and FQNNGV. The CDR3 runs 16 residues. The J segment lost 2 bases and the V segment lost 5 bases, leaving 6 bases of the junction unmatched. The CDR3 bases are TGTGCCAGCAGCGTAGGACTAGCGGGGATACAAGAGACCCAGTACTTC. Translated: CASSVGLAGIQETQYF. The full variable domain, rest sourced from reference TRBV11-2 and TRBJ2-5, is EAGVAQSPRYKIIEKRQSVAFWCNPISGHATLYWYQQILGQGPKLLIQFQNNGVVDDSQLPKDRFSAERLKGVDSTLKIQPAKLEDSAVYLCASSVGLAGIQETQYFGPGTRLLVL.

This sequence joins TRBV4-1 and TRBJ1-4; no clear D gene. V gave up 5 bases and J gave up 6 bases, with 13 bases separating them. Per germline, CDR1 MGHRA and CDR2 YSYEKL. The CDR3 is 14 amino acids. CDR3 nucleotides: TGCGCCAGCAGCGAGGGTCACTCGGATGAAAAACTGTTTTTT. Residues: CASSEGHSDEKLFF.

The chain combines TRBV10-1 with TRBJ2-1; 10 positions match TRBD1. The V and J ends lost 10 bases and 12 bases, in that order; junction bases with no gene match: 18. Germline V gives CDR1 WNHNN, CDR2 SYGVQD (reference sequence). This CDR3 has 15 residues. CDR3 in amino acids: CATSTGTGARERQFF. CDR3 nucleotides: TGCGCCACCTCGACCGGGACAGGGGCCCGGGAAAGGCAGTTCTTC.

V and J are TRBV5-4 and TRBJ1-4, with 11 bases lining up with TRBD1. Germline trimming cut 3 bases from V and 8 bases from J; bases unmatched to any gene: 3. The CDR3 loop spans 14 amino acids. Germline CDR1 and CDR2: SGHNT and YYREEE (reference sequence). The CDR3 DNA reads TGTGCCAGCAGCTACGGGACAGGGGGGGAAAAACTGTTTTTT. It specifies CASSYGTGGEKLFF.

The rearrangement uses TRBV19 and TRBJ1-1; 10 nucleotides match TRBD1. V lost 7 bases and J lost 5; bases outside the gene matches: 10. CDR3 length: 15 amino acids. The germline gives CDR1 LNHDA, CDR2 SQIVND (reference sequence). CDR3 bases: TGTGCCAGTACCAACGGGGACAGGGGAAGTACTGAAGCTTTCTTT. Translated, it gives CASTNGDRGSTEAFF.